A single sample is the source of the 27 T cell receptor beta chains below, sequenced in a study of blood T cells in healthy people across ages. A second roughly 6 to 11 cycle PCR used barcoded and J-beta primers. In TCRdb, the 5' RACE reads were re-called with MiXCR into one record per CDR3 protein. The sample shows roughly 1.6 million distinct CDR3 sequences, about 31% of them seen only once. Source material: blood. These receptors came from a woman aged 25 to 39 in good health.

This rearrangement joins TRBV5-6 to TRBJ2-3; D may match TRBD1 or TRBD2 (5 bases each). CDR1 SGHDT and CDR2 YYEEEE come from the germline V gene. V was clipped by 3 bases and J by 3 bases, with 14 bases between them. CDR3 length: 15 residues. CDR3: CASSWRKGRTDTQYF. DNA for the CDR3: TGTGCCAGCAGCTGGCGAAAGGGACGGACAGATACGCAGTATTTT.

This clonotype was seen only a few times. The chain uses TRBV6-5 and TRBJ1-3; D remains ambiguous. Trimming left V 4 bases short and J 0 bases short, with 13 bases between. CDR3 length: 16 residues. Germline-derived CDR1 and CDR2 are MNHEY and SVGAGI. In DNA, the CDR3 is TGTGCCAGCAGTTTACCGGGCCCTTGCTCTGGAAACACCATATATTTT. Its protein product is CASSLPGPCSGNTIYF.

The CDR3 DNA follows: TGCAGTGCTAGAGATCCGGGGGGCGCGATCCATCAGCCCCAGCATTTT. It yields the protein CSARDPGGAIHQPQHF. The chain uses TRBV20-1 and TRBJ1-5, with a weak D call TRBD1 (6 bases). Germline loops: CDR1 DFQATT, CDR2 SNEGSKA (reference sequence). With 0 bases removed from V and 5 bases from J, the gap between germline ends came to 17 bases. This CDR3 contains 16 residues.

This chain joins TRBV6-5 and TRBJ1-1; D is possibly TRBD1 (5 bases). This CDR3 spans 14 amino acids. CDR1 is MNHEY and CDR2 is SVGAGI in the germline V gene. V was clipped by 3 bases and J by 3 bases, with 11 bases between them. The CDR3 sequence: CASSYLGPDTEAFF. The CDR3 DNA sequence: TGTGCCAGCAGTTATTTGGGACCAGACACTGAAGCTTTCTTT.

This clonotype was detected a few times. The V gene is TRBV25-1, the J gene TRBJ2-5, with 8 bases that match TRBD1. Trimming took 7 bases from V and 2 from J; bases not matched to a gene: 6. Germline values: CDR1 MGHDK, CDR2 SYGVNS. The CDR3 loop spans 14 amino acids. CDR3 nucleotide sequence: TGTGCCAGCACGGACAGGGCCCTTCAAGAGACCCAGTACTTC. Its protein product is CASTDRALQETQYF. Together with reference TRBV25-1 and TRBJ2-5, the CDR3 gives the full variable domain: EADIYQTPRYLVIGTGKKITLECSQTMGHDKMYWYQQDPGMELHLIHYSYGVNSTEKGDLSSESTVSRIRTEHFPLTLESARPSHTSQYLCASTDRALQETQYFGPGTRLLVL.

This clonotype came up a few times. J is TRBJ2-2 and V is TRBV11-2; either TRBD1 or TRBD2 may supply D (5 bases each). The CDR3 runs 13 residues. V dropped 6 bases and J dropped 5 bases, with 10 bases sitting between them. From germline, CDR1 is SGHAT and CDR2 FQNNGV. The CDR3 DNA reads as TGTGCCAGCAGTGAGGGGCGGACCGGGGAGCTGTTTTTT. Translated: CASSEGRTGELFF.

This clonotype appeared a single time. The CDR3 sequence: CASSLPGGVNEQYF. CDR3 DNA: TGCGCCAGCAGCTTACCGGGCGGGGTGAACGAGCAGTACTTC. The J gene is TRBJ2-7, the V gene TRBV5-1; possibly TRBD2 for D (6 bases). The CDR3 sequence is 14 residues long. V dropped 2 bases and J dropped 5 bases, with 14 bases sitting between them. CDR1 and CDR2 (germline): SGHRS, YFSETQ.

J is TRBJ2-7 and V is TRBV20-1; no firm D call. V shed 5 bases and J shed 0 bases, with 8 bases lying between them. The length of the CDR3 is 12 residues. Per the germline V gene, CDR1 is DFQATT and CDR2 is SNEGSKA (reference sequence). DNA of the CDR3: TGCAGTGCTCAGCCCTTCTCCTACGAGCAGTACTTC. Its translation: CSAQPFSYEQYF.

The chain uses TRBV4-1 and TRBJ1-1; a possible D gene is TRBD1 (5 bases). The V end was cut by 6 bases, the J end by 2 bases, with 13 bases between. The CDR3 consists of 14 residues. CDR1 MGHRA and CDR2 YSYEKL come from the germline V gene. Written as DNA, the CDR3 is TGCGCCAGCAGGCAATCAGGGACCAACACTGAAGCTTTCTTT. Amino acid sequence: CASRQSGTNTEAFF.

Worth noting for this clonotype: A much larger clone lies a single base off, so this may be a read error. The rearrangement joins TRBV4-1 to TRBJ2-5, with D possibly being TRBD2 (6 bases). The closer fit of TRBJ2-7 to the DNA end suggests the J call may be wrong. The V gene's germline CDR1 is MGHRA and CDR2 YSYEKL. The CDR3 runs 15 residues. CDR3 region: CASSRIAEGEYEQYF. CDR3 nucleotides: TGCGCCAGCAGCCGAATAGCGGAAGGGGAATACGAGCAGTACTTC.

This clonotype was seen more than once but under ten times. The chain couples TRBV28 to TRBJ2-1; 12 bases map to TRBD2. Unmatched junction bases numbered 9, after V lost 6 bases and J lost 6 bases. Germline V gene lookup returns CDR1 MDHEN and CDR2 SYDVKM. CDR3 size: 16 residues. The CDR3 is CASSPSLAGGPNEQFF. The CDR3 region has the DNA TGTGCCAGCAGCCCAAGTCTAGCGGGGGGGCCCAATGAGCAGTTCTTC.

The chain is built from TRBV3-1 and TRBJ2-4; a weak D match, TRBD2 (6 bases). TRBJ2-7 matches the DNA end more closely, so the J call is doubtful. Germline assignment: CDR1 LGHDT and CDR2 YNNKEL (reference sequence). The length of the CDR3 is 17 residues. The CDR3 nucleotides are TGTGCCAGCAGCCAAGGTCGAACGGCGGGAAAACCCTACGAGCAGTACTTC. Translating it yields CASSQGRTAGKPYEQYF.

V and J are TRBV27 and TRBJ1-5; TRBD1 might be the D (5 bases). CDR1 MNHEY and CDR2 SMNVEV come from the germline V gene (reference sequence). The CDR3 consists of 14 residues. The V and J ends lost 5 bases and 8 bases respectively, with 16 bases between them. CDR3 in DNA: TGTGCCAGCAGTCCACAGGACCCCCGGGAGCCCCAGCATTTT. It specifies CASSPQDPREPQHF.

This clonotype has ten or more counts. The V call is TRBV10-2, the J call TRBJ1-2; tentative D call: TRBD1 (5 bases). Germline lookup yields CDR1 WSHSY and CDR2 SAAADI. The V end was cut by 2 bases, the J end by 4 bases, with 11 bases between. CDR3 length: 14 residues. CDR3 loop: CASSEAGLIYGYTF. CDR3 nucleotide sequence: TGCGCCAGCAGTGAGGCGGGACTGATCTATGGCTACACCTTC.

This clonotype has more than one count but fewer than ten. The CDR3 DNA is TGCAGTGCCCAAACCCTATTACACCGGAACACTGAAGCTTTCTTT. Translated, it gives CSAQTLLHRNTEAFF. V is TRBV20-1 and J is TRBJ1-1, with unresolved D. The V and J ends lost 6 bases and 1 base respectively, with 18 bases between them. The CDR3 covers 15 residues. CDR1 is DFQATT, CDR2 SNEGSKA, per germline (reference sequence).

Notes on this clonotype: A read error is possible here, since a much larger clone lies one base away. The V and J genes are TRBV3-1 and TRBJ2-7; tentatively, D is TRBD1 (6 bases). V was clipped by 4 bases and J by 10 bases, with 20 bases between them. Germline V lookup: CDR1 LGHDT, CDR2 YNNKEL (reference sequence). This CDR3 has 14 residues. For the CDR3, the DNA is TGTGCCAGCAGCCCCTCGAACAGGGCTCGAACCCAGTACTTC. Residues: CASSPSNRARTQYF.

CDR3: CSVWGREQFF. DNA for the CDR3: TGCAGTGTTTGGGGGCGTGAGCAGTTCTTC. This rearrangement joins TRBV20-1 to TRBJ2-1; the D gene is possibly TRBD1 (6 bases). The CDR3 runs 10 residues. With 7 bases removed from V and 9 bases from J, the gap between germline ends came to 10 bases. Germline assignment: CDR1 DFQATT and CDR2 SNEGSKA (reference sequence).

V and J are TRBV6-6 and TRBJ2-1, with D unresolved. CDR1 MNHNY and CDR2 SVGAGI come from the germline V gene (reference sequence). The ends were cut back, 8 bases at V and 10 bases at J, with 18 bases in the middle. This CDR3 region has 13 residues. The DNA for the CDR3 is TGTGCCAGCGGTTCACCTGACTGGTTAGAGCAGTTCTTC. Translated, it gives CASGSPDWLEQFF.

The rearrangement links TRBV9 to TRBJ2-1, with D unresolved. CDR1 SGDLS and CDR2 YYNGEE come from the germline V gene. This CDR3 contains 13 residues. Trimming removed 4 bases from V and 7 bases from J, with 12 bases in between. The CDR3 nucleotides are TGTGCCAGCAGCCCTCAGCTGGGGAATGAGCAGTTCTTC. The encoded protein is CASSPQLGNEQFF.

The V and J genes are TRBV19 and TRBJ1-1; perhaps TRBD1 as D (6 bases). Deletions cut 3 bases from V and 4 bases from J, with 15 bases between. The CDR3 is 15 residues long. From germline, CDR1 is LNHDA and CDR2 SQIVND (reference sequence). CDR3 region: CASSIPQGLVTEAFF. The CDR3 DNA sequence: TGTGCCAGTAGTATCCCCCAGGGGTTGGTCACTGAAGCTTTCTTT.

In the case of this clonotype: One end of the junction is discordant with germline, which a read error may explain. The chain combines TRBV5-1 with TRBJ2-2, with TRBD2 as a possible D gene (6 bases). The CDR3 spans 15 residues. Per the germline V gene, CDR1 is SGHRS and CDR2 is YFSETQ. As DNA, the CDR3 is TGCGCCAGCAGCCCTAGCGTTTCGAACACCGGGGAGCGGTTTTTT. Its translation: CASSPSVSNTGERFF.

A note on this clonotype: It may be a read error: a sequence one base away is much more abundant. This sequence joins TRBV29-1 and TRBJ2-7; D is perhaps TRBD1 or TRBD2 (5 bases each). V was clipped by 6 bases and J by 2 bases, with 17 bases between them. The CDR3 spans 14 residues. Germline CDR1 and CDR2: SQVTM and ANQGSEA. This CDR3 reads CSVVPGRGAYEQYF. DNA of the CDR3: TGCAGCGTCGTACCGGGACGGGGCGCCTACGAGCAGTACTTC.

The chain employs TRBV5-4 and TRBJ1-1, with D hard to call. Germline CDR1 SGHNT, CDR2 YYREEE (reference sequence). V lost 0 bases and J 4 bases, leaving 13 bases between the germline ends. The CDR3 runs 15 residues. The CDR3: CASSLAGEGSTEAFF. Here the CDR3 DNA reads TGTGCCAGCAGCTTGGCCGGCGAGGGTAGCACTGAAGCTTTCTTT.

This clonotype has a handful of counts. The chain has TRBV18 and TRBJ2-6, with a weak D call TRBD1 (5 bases). The CDR3 is 16 residues long. Trimming cost V 5 bases and J 0 bases, with 11 bases left between them. Looked up from germline, CDR1 is KGHSH and CDR2 is LQKENI. CDR3 sequence (DNA): TGTGCCAGCTCATTGACAGAGTCCTCTGGGGCCAACGTCCTGACTTTC. It yields the protein CASSLTESSGANVLTF. Looking up the rest from reference TRBV18 and TRBJ2-6 gives the full variable domain: NAGVMQNPRHLVRRRGQEARLRCSPMKGHSHVYWYRQLPEEGLKFMVYLQKENIIDESGMPKERFSAEFPKEGPSILRIQQVVRGDSAAYFCASSLTESSGANVLTFGAGSRLTVL.

The rearrangement uses TRBV12-3 or TRBV12-4 and TRBJ2-1, with 9 positions matching TRBD1. The CDR3 is 14 amino acids. J gave up 10 bases and V 5 bases, and 9 bases lay outside the gene matches. The CDR3 reads CASSPGQGGGEQFF. DNA of the CDR3: TGTGCCAGCAGTCCGGGACAGGGAGGGGGAGAGCAGTTCTTC.

This clonotype was found a few times. The chain employs TRBV20-1 and TRBJ2-1; D unresolved. This CDR3 region has 14 residues. CDR1 is DFQATT and CDR2 is SNEGSKA in the germline V gene (reference sequence). Trimming removed 6 bases from V and 2 bases from J, with 14 bases in between. The CDR3 DNA reads as TGCAGTGCGACTCTAGGTCCAACCTACAATGAGCAGTTCTTC. It translates to CSATLGPTYNEQFF.

The chain combines TRBV6-8 with TRBJ2-1, with 8 bases fitting TRBD2. The CDR3 is made up of 16 amino acids. V shed 2 bases, J shed 5 bases, and the junction held 8 bases outside the gene matches. Germline lookup yields CDR1 MNHGY and CDR2 SAAAGT. DNA of the CDR3: TGTGCCAGCAGTTACCCCTCGGAGCGGGGGAACAATGAGCAGTTCTTC. Protein product: CASSYPSERGNNEQFF.